This passage covers 10 T cell receptor beta chains from one sample sequenced in a study of cytomegalovirus exposure and HLA in healthy donors. Sequenced by immunoSEQ multiplex PCR; TCRdb stores in-frame clones only, minus some. The table includes about 170,000 clones, 86% detected once. Sequencing used PBMCs. The receptor source for this set is a young man in good health and CMV-seropositive.

V gene TRBV6-5 combines with J gene TRBJ2-1; 8 bases agree with TRBD1. Per the germline V gene, CDR1 is MNHEY and CDR2 is SVGAGI. The CDR3 extends over 15 amino acids. Germline trimming cut 7 bases from V and 4 bases from J; bases unmatched to any gene: 9. As DNA, the CDR3 is TGTGCCAGCACCACGCAGGGGGCTGGGTACAATGAGCAGTTCTTC. Amino acid sequence: CASTTQGAGYNEQFF.

The V gene is TRBV7-9, the J gene TRBJ1-6; possibly TRBD1 for D (6 bases). The CDR3 has 14 amino acids. Per the germline V gene, CDR1 is SEHNR and CDR2 is FQNEAQ (reference sequence). Trimming left V 5 bases short and J 5 bases short, with 10 bases between. CDR3 protein: CASSRTVDNSPLHF. The CDR3 coding sequence is TGTGCCAGCAGCCGGACAGTAGATAATTCACCCCTCCACTTT.

The rearrangement links TRBV9 to TRBJ2-7; D might be TRBD1 (5 bases). Deletions cut 2 bases from V and 7 bases from J, with 16 bases between. From germline, CDR1 is SGDLS and CDR2 YYNGEE. The CDR3 is 14 residues long. The CDR3 here is CASSVGQTSGEQYF. CDR3 DNA: TGTGCCAGCAGCGTGGGGCAGACATCCGGGGAGCAGTACTTC.

This clone was observed a few times. The genes are TRBV11-2 and TRBJ2-1; 7 nucleotides line up with TRBD2. The CDR3 runs to 17 residues. After removal of 2 bases from V and 4 bases from J, the junction contained 11 bases not matched to a gene. Germline assignment: CDR1 SGHAT and CDR2 FQNNGV. This CDR3 reads CASSLRPVLAVYNEQFF. Here the CDR3 DNA reads TGTGCCAGCAGCTTACGTCCGGTCCTAGCGGTGTACAATGAGCAGTTCTTC.

The CDR3 sequence is CASSLRGRNTDTQYF. CDR3 in DNA: TGTGCCAGCAGCTTACGTGGGAGGAACACAGATACGCAGTATTTT. This chain links TRBV7-8 with TRBJ2-3; possible D gene TRBD2, 6 bases. Germline CDR1 is SGHVS and CDR2 is FQNEAQ. The CDR3 is 15 amino acids. The ends were cut back, 2 bases at V and 2 bases at J, with 11 bases in the middle.

This clone was counted a single time. J is TRBJ2-5 and V is TRBV19; 7 nucleotides agree with TRBD2. This CDR3 region has 13 residues. From germline, CDR1 is LNHDA and CDR2 SQIVND (reference sequence). The V and J ends lost 5 bases and 2 bases, in that order; junction bases with no gene match: 2. The CDR3 reads CASSSGLQETQYF. CDR3 coding DNA: TGTGCCAGTAGTTCGGGACTACAAGAGACCCAGTACTTC.

The chain has TRBV29-1 and TRBJ1-4, with 7 bases fitting TRBD1. This CDR3 comprises 14 residues. With 1 base clipped from V and 8 bases from J, the junction kept 7 bases outside the gene matches. The germline V gene encodes CDR1 SQVTM and CDR2 ANQGSEA. In nucleotides, the CDR3 is TGCAGCGTTGAAGGGACAGACAGGGAGGAAAAACTGTTTTTT. Its translation is CSVEGTDREEKLFF.

The CDR3 loop reads CASSYRGATEAFF. The CDR3 nucleotides are TGTGCCAGCAGTTACCGTGGAGCGACTGAAGCTTTCTTT. The V gene is TRBV6-5, the J gene TRBJ1-1; D not resolved. CDR1 is MNHEY, CDR2 SVGAGI, per germline. Trimming cost V 2 bases and J 5 bases, with 9 bases left between them. The CDR3 extends over 13 amino acids.

The count of this clone is one. The chain joins TRBV27 to TRBJ1-3; the match to TRBD1 covers 12 bases. With 3 bases clipped from V and 1 base from J, the junction kept 7 bases outside the gene matches. The CDR3 consists of 18 residues. The germline CDR1 and CDR2 sequences are MNHEY and SMNVEV (reference sequence). In DNA, the CDR3 is TGTGCCAGCAGTTTGCGCCCGGGACAGGGGGCATCTGGAAACACCATATATTTT. Protein sequence: CASSLRPGQGASGNTIYF.

This sequence joins TRBV7-3 and TRBJ2-1; TRBD1 aligns across 7 bases. This CDR3 has 14 residues. Germline CDR1 reads SGHTA; CDR2 reads FQGTGA. V was clipped by 2 bases and J by 7 bases; unmatched bases: 5. The CDR3 spells CASSLDRVGNEQFF. The CDR3 coding sequence is TGTGCCAGCAGCTTAGACAGGGTGGGGAATGAGCAGTTCTTC.